This T cell receptor beta chain was captured in a study of cytomegalovirus exposure and HLA in healthy donors listed by TCRdb under 2017. Concerning the study at large: An earlier analysis of roughly 500 of the donors reported 250 to 350 Gb of sequence data and approximately 110 million unique TCR beta sequences from about 180 million T cells. Genome-wide SNP genotypes for about three fifths of the roughly 700 donors were used in a later genetic analysis, which treated that subset as a discovery cohort. The study was designed to test whether signatures of past pathogen exposure could be identified by cataloging public T cell receptors. Rather than using new phenotypic data, the later analysis identified candidate immune exposures from TCR beta sequences and from how often those sequences occurred across donors. The genetic ancestry cluster associated with self-reported Caucasian donors included 70% to 85% of the approximately 400 genotyped donors. In a later analysis, previously published TCR beta repertoires from fewer than 750 donors were re-analyzed and high-resolution HLA genotyping was added so that TCR occurrence patterns could be studied. Among about 360 genotyped donors of the cohort, an average of around 240,000 unique TCR beta nucleotide sequences were sequenced per donor, 15% to 20% of them non-productive. Along with the roughly 700-subject first cohort, a separate validation cohort of over a hundred different subjects was used. To predict cytomegalovirus infection status, the study brought together high-throughput TCR immunosequencing, statistical association of individual TCRs with disease status, and machine learning. Donor age, sex, ethnicity and CMV serostatus were collected together with the repertoire data. All discovery cohort repertoires had been generated on a single sequencing platform. Class I and class II HLA loci were covered by the typing at four-digit resolution. Roughly 300 gigabases of sequencing data and around 90 million unique TCR sequences made up an early release that covered around 640 HLA-typed donors. Five DR-DQ haplotypes were treated as single units for association and clustering because of strong linkage in the cohort. The number of donors typed differed by locus, with roughly 620-640 for A, B, C, DRB1 and DQB1, more than 500 for DQA1, approximately 580 for DPA1, and some 450 for DPB1. Using immunosequencing, the study profiled T cell repertoires from 500 to 800 subjects and related those repertoires to cytomegalovirus serostatus. An earlier analysis of fewer than 750 of the donors used high-throughput TCR beta sequencing to judge whether each TCR beta V gene segment behaved as functional or pseudogenic. Points the paper makes about the study in general: The classifier was reported to diagnose cytomegalovirus status with high specificity and sensitivity in both the original and validation cohorts. A later analysis reported that several top co-occurrence clusters appeared linked to parvovirus B19, influenza, CMV and Epstein-Barr virus. Most TCR sequences were observed very rarely across donors, whereas some public TCRs were present in many individuals. A few of the identified cytomegalovirus-associated TCR beta chains were confirmed in vitro to be specific for cytomegalovirus antigens. Because HLA typing was missing for some donors at each locus, association tests included only the typed subset. An earlier analysis of 587 of the donors showed that most TCR beta V segments appeared in productive rearrangements either about 87% or about 30% of the time, which broadly matched IMGT annotations. Most CMV-associated TCR beta chains appeared to be HLA-restricted in a later analysis, and the HLA associations seemed to be driven largely by CMV exposure. Only TCR beta chains were sequenced in this cohort, and the absence of alpha or paired-chain data limited detectable features. A cluster of highly shared sequence variants was judged likely to be a technical artifact of the sequencing pipeline. A further reported finding was that TCR beta sequences accurately predicted the HLA-A and HLA-B alleles for most subjects in the first cohort. An association between a missense DCLRE1C variant and V-gene and J-gene trimming of TCR beta chains was found in a later genetic analysis and replicated in an independent cohort. In a later analysis, the rate of TCR association differed among HLA loci, with DRB1 alleles having the most associated TCRs and HLA-C alleles having the fewest. Strong co-occurrence of HLA alleles, especially DR and DQ, made assigning TCR associations to individual alleles difficult. Presence/absence analyses assumed roughly uniform sequencing depth across donors, an assumption that may not hold. In a later genetic analysis, fewer N-insertions in productive TCRs were reported among donors in an Asian-associated ancestry cluster than the roughly 700-donor mean. Correlated functional status among segregating V segments might reflect linkage disequilibrium, but an unknown experimental factor could not be ruled out. At a false discovery rate of 0.05, a later analysis linked about 17,000 TCR beta sequences to specific HLA alleles. A total of fewer than 200 TCR beta chains were listed by the study as associated with cytomegalovirus. CMV serostatus was the only immune exposure information available for the cohort. Compared with equally common non-associated chains, HLA-associated TCR beta chains in a later analysis were more clonally expanded and had lower generation probabilities. The earlier analysis of 587 of the donors excluded some 15 rarely observed V segments, including chromosome 9 orphons, because counts were too low. According to the authors, the approach could potentially be generalized to other disease states and immunological phenotypes.

Library preparation was by the immunoSEQ multiplex PCR assay. The multiplex PCR relied on a mix of 60 forward primers for TCR Vbeta segments and 13 reverse primers for TCR Jbeta segments. The CDR3 region of rearranged TCR beta genes was amplified from genomic DNA with a multiplex PCR assay. On the Illumina HiSeq System, the amplified TCR beta libraries were sequenced as 87-base-pair reads. The authors processed their data as follows. In a later analysis, around 80 million unique TCR beta chains were counted across the 666 repertoires, and around 10 million of these chains were shared by at least two donors. Raw reads were error-corrected and collapsed into unique sequences by a nearest-neighbor algorithm in which closely related sequences were merged to remove PCR and sequencing errors. Alignment of CDR3 sequences to IMGT reference sequences was used to assign V, D and J gene segments. For a sequence to be retained, at least a six-nucleotide match to both a V gene segment and a J gene segment was required. A rearrangement was called productive if the CDR3 had no stop codons and remained in frame with V and J, and every other rearrangement was called non-productive. CDR3 was defined by IMGT convention, running from the second conserved V-encoded cysteine to the conserved J-encoded phenylalanine. The earlier analysis of around 640 of the donors excluded sequences that lacked an unambiguous match to a single V gene segment. An earlier analysis of some 500 of the donors classified V segments as functional when productive rearrangements were above 56.7% and as segregating when the standard deviation between donors was above 5%. To diagnose cytomegalovirus status from the catalog of TCR beta chain sequences, a statistical classification framework was built. A later analysis assigned V and J genes by comparing TCR nucleotide sequences with IMGT/GENE-DB human TR gene sequences. The TCRdist pipeline was used in a later analysis to assign CDR3 sequences and most-parsimonious VDJ recombination scenarios. In a later analysis, each TCR beta chain was defined by its CDR3 amino acid sequence together with its V-gene family, and reads lacking a unique V-gene family were excluded. As a way to deal with suspected cross-contamination and a sequencing artifact, a later analysis dropped hundreds of nucleotide sequences that were highly shared and had low generation probability. A later analysis calculated a clonal expansion index for each public chain from normalized within-repertoire ranks of inferred template counts. In a later analysis, generation probabilities were computed with a VDJ recombination model fitted to out-of-frame rearrangements, and the resulting probabilities were checked against IGoR. A later analysis scored TCR-TCR, TCR-HLA and TCR-CMV co-occurrence with hypergeometric tests, applying a repertoire-size bias correction to TCR pairs. To estimate false discovery rates, a later analysis permuted the HLA or CMV assignments 20 times. In a later analysis, co-occurring TCRs were grouped using DBSCAN, and TCRdist sequence similarity was added for clustering within HLA-allele-positive subsets. Repertoires with fewer than 30,000 or more than 120,000 public chains, plus five repertoires with anomalous nucleotide sharing, were excluded from co-occurrence clustering. TCRdb provides this immuneACCESS table in a form limited to in-frame rearrangements. Some clones are lacking; in checked studies, under half of them reflect an unresolved V gene, and why the rest are absent is not known. That table is the source of V, J and clone size, and D and trimming were worked out from the DNA. A total of fewer than 150,000 clones appear in this sample, about 77% of them only once. 0.95% to 1.5% of the sample comes from the top ten.

The cohort was made up of around 720 healthy bone marrow donors. All cohort members were sampled while nominally healthy, although unrecorded immune exposures were likely present. The donor tested CMV seronegative and was one of the 352 seronegative cohort members. A peripheral blood sample was provided by each donor, and peripheral blood mononuclear cells were used for TCR beta sequencing. The Qiagen DNeasy Blood Extraction Kit was used to extract genomic DNA from the blood cell samples. Details on this clone: Its antigen is still unknown. Nothing much larger sits one base from this clone, and base qualities are not available.

Material for sequencing was PBMCs. This sequence was found in a man aged 50 to 60 in good health and CMV-seronegative.

The CDR3 protein is CAISDGQGWNQPQHF. The DNA sequence is as follows: TGTGCCATCAGTGACGGACAGGGGTGGAATCAGCCCCAGCATTTT. This receptor chain uses TRBV10-3 and TRBJ1-5, and TRBD1 aligns with 9 junction nucleotides. V ends up 3 bases short and J 4 bases short, with an unmatched junction base count of 4. The germline V gene provides CDR1 ENHRY and CDR2 SYGVKD. The CDR3 numbers 15 residues from cysteine through phenylalanine. Just the 45-base CDR3 DNA is kept, in frame starting at base 1.